This TCR beta chain was recorded in a study of T cells expressing NK-cell markers. Study-wide background: HCMV seropositivity marked most of the eight sequenced donors; one was seronegative. Study results and caveats: In over 5 donors, dominant CD3+CD56+NKG2C+ clonotypes ranked among the top 10 CD8+ clonotypes. In four donors, dominant clonotypes made up roughly 28.3-65% of CD3+CD56-NKG2C+ cells.

Of note for this clonotype: Its antigen is not known.

The authors made TCR beta cDNA libraries by 5'RACE template switching. This switching added a universal primer site and UMIs. TCRdb re-called the 5' RACE reads, yielding one record per CDR3 amino acid sequence without DNA. This sample carries a few hundred thousand distinct CDR3 sequences, with about 0.4% going to the ten biggest clones. Germline V gene lookup returns CDR1 DFQATT and CDR2 SNEGSKA (reference sequence). The CDR3 totals 17 residues. Sequenced sample: blood T cells: a sorted CD56 or NKG2C T cell subset, CD4+ or CD8+ T cells, or bulk PBMC T cells (not recorded which). This chain connects TRBV20-1 to TRBJ2-3; TCRdb calls TRBD2, which cannot be checked without DNA. This receptor was taken from a man between 18 and 29 years old in good health. This chain's CDR3 is CSAPTSGRAGRTDTQYF.